This T cell receptor (beta chain) was sequenced for a study of shared clonotypes between healthy human individuals. Sequenced by immunoSEQ multiplex PCR; TCRdb stores in-frame clones only, minus some. The sample has around 1.9 million clones, 93% seen once. Cells designated naive CD8 were CD45RO-negative and were positively selected for CCR7, with terminally differentiated effector memory CD45RA+ cells excluded. Germline V CDR1 and CDR2: SGDLS, YYNGEE. The length of the CDR3 is 15 residues. The chain recombines TRBV9 with TRBJ2-5; a possible D gene is TRBD1 (5 bases). Gene TRBJ2-7 matches the end of the DNA better, so the J call may be wrong. Sequenced input: naive CD8+ T cells from PBMCs. The origin of this receptor is a man younger than 35 in good health. Some clones in this sample may be carry-over from other donors' samples. CDR3 residues: CASSVDNRFSYEQYF. CDR3 sequence (DNA): TGTGCCAGCAGCGTAGACAACAGGTTCTCCTACGAGCAGTACTTC.